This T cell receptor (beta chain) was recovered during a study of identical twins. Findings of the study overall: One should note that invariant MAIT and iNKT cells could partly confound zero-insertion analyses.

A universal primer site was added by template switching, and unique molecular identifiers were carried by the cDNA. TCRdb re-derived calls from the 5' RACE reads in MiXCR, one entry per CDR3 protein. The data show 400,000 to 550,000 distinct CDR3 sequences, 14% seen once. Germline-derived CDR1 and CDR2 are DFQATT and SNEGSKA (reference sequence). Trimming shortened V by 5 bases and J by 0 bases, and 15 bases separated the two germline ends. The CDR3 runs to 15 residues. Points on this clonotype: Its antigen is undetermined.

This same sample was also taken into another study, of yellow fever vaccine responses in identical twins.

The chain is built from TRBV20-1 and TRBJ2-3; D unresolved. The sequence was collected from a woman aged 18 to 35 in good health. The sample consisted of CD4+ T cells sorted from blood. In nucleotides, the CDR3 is TGCAGTGCTCCCATCCCACCCAGAAGCACAGATACGCAGTATTTT. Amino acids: CSAPIPPRSTDTQYF.